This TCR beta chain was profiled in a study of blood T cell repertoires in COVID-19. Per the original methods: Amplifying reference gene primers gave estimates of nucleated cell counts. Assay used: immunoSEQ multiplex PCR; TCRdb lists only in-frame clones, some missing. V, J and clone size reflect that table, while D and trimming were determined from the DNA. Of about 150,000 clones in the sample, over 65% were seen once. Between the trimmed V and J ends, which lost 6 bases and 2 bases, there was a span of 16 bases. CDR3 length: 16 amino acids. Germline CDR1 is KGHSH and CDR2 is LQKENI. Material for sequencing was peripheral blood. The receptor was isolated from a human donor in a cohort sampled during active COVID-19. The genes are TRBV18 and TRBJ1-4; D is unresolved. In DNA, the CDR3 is TGTGCCAGCTCGCCGACCCCCCTAGCGACTAATGAAAAACTGTTTTTT. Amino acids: CASSPTPLATNEKLFF.